This T cell receptor (beta chain) is drawn from a study of cytotoxic CD8 clonotypes in ibrutinib-treated CLL. Study observations and caveats: At ibrutinib response, clonality increased, and at progression it declined back toward baseline. Baseline clonality, above age-matched healthy donor levels, tracked circulating CD8+ T-cell counts. Progressing and sustained-remission patients had different sampling times.

Investigators sought sequencing depths of between 1 in 200,000 and 1 in 1 million T cells. Profiling relied on immunoSEQ multiplex PCR, and the TCRdb table lists in-frame clones only, not all of them. The sample includes some 300,000 clones, roughly 85% of them seen just once. The CDR3 length is 15 residues. V shed 1 base, J shed 7 bases, and the junction held 6 bases outside the gene matches. Germline V CDR1 and CDR2: SGHVS, FQNEAQ. Comments on this clone: Its specificity is not known.

The chain couples TRBV7-8 to TRBJ2-1, with 8 nucleotides matching TRBD2. The sequence was obtained from a human donor with chronic lymphocytic leukemia. The sequencing used PBMCs, collected before ibrutinib treatment. CDR3 in amino acids: CASSLGPAGVNEQFF. The CDR3 nucleotides are TGTGCCAGCAGCTTAGGGCCAGCGGGGGTGAATGAGCAGTTCTTC.